The TCR beta chain described here comes from a study of read filtering for tumor transcriptome and immune sequencing. At the level of the study: 8 or 9 patients were R-ISS I, about 16 were R-ISS II, more than five were R-ISS III. RNA-seq yielded only about 75 to 1273 TCR reads, IR-seq about 3.5 to 11 million.

The library was built from roughly 400 ng RNA with molecular barcoded adaptors for alpha/delta and beta/gamma chains. TCRdb called the reads again in MiXCR, with one record for every CDR3 protein. This sample carries about 23,000 distinct CDR3 sequences, approximately 14% of them seen once, and the ten largest clones take 66%. In this sample, this clonotype turned up many times. The germline V and J ends were trimmed by 0 bases and 4 bases, with 12 bases remaining between them. This CDR3 region has 16 residues. The V gene's germline CDR1 is SGHAT and CDR2 FQNNGV. Bone marrow was sampled from every patient at the time of active disease.

The genes are TRBV11-2 and TRBJ1-4; D is possibly TRBD1 (5 bases). Material: a population of CD138-negative cells sorted from bone marrow. This clonotype was obtained from a donor over 35 with multiple myeloma. The CDR3 region is CASSLDGGLFNEKLFF. DNA for the CDR3: TGTGCCAGCAGCTTAGACGGGGGACTCTTTAATGAAAAACTGTTTTTT.